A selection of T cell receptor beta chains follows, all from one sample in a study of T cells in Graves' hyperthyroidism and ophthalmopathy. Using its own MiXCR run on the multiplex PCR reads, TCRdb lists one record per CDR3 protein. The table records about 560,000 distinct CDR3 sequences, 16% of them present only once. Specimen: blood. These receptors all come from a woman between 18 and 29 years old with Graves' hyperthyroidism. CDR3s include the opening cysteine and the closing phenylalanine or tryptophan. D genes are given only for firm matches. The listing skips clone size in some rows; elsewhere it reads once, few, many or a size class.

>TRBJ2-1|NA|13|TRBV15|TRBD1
CATSGTEVNEQFF
TGTGCCACCAGCGGGACAGAGGTCAATGAGCAGTTCTTC
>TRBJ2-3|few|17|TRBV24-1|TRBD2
CATSEGGLAENTDTQYF
TGTGCCACCAGTGAGGGGGGACTAGCGGAGAACACAGATACGCAGTATTTT
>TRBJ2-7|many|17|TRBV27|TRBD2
CASSLYSSLAGAYEQYF
TGTGCCAGCAGTTTATACTCTTCACTAGCGGGAGCCTACGAGCAGTACTTC
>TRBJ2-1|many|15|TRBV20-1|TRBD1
CSARRPGQMYNEQFF
TGCAGTGCAAGAAGACCGGGACAGATGTACAATGAGCAGTTCTTC
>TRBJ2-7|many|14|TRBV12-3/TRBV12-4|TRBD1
CASTSTGGFHEQYF
TGTGCCAGCACCTCGACAGGGGGCTTCCACGAGCAGTACTTC
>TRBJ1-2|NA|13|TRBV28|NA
CASSISGLYGYTF
TGTGCCAGCAGTATCTCAGGGCTTTATGGCTACACCTTC
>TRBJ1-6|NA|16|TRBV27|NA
CASSLWPHLGGSPLHF
TGTGCCAGCAGTTTATGGCCCCACCTCGGCGGTTCACCCCTCCACTTT
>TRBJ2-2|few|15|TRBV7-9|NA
CASSLGQLNTGELFF
TGTGCCAGCAGCTTAGGCCAGTTGAACACCGGGGAGCTGTTTTTT
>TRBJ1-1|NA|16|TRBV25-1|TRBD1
CASSEGGQGYNTEAFF
TGTGCCAGCAGTGAAGGGGGACAGGGGTATAACACTGAAGCTTTCTTT
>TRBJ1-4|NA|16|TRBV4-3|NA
CASSQAPPGWTSKLFF
TGCGCCAGCAGCCAAGCCCCCCCCGGGTGGACTTCAAAACTGTTTTTT
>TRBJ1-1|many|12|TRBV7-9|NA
CASSLSVSEAFF
TGTGCCAGCAGCTTATCCGTCTCTGAAGCTTTCTTT
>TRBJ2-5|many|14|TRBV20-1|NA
CSARGGAYQETQYF
TGCAGTGCTAGAGGCGGGGCCTATCAAGAGACCCAGTACTTC
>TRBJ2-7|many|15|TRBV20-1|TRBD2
CSAELTGLVSSEQYF
TGCAGTGCCGAATTAACGGGACTAGTTTCTTCCGAGCAGTACTTC
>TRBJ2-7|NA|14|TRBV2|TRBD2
CASKGTAGAYEQYF
TGTGCCAGCAAAGGAACAGCGGGGGCCTACGAGCAGTACTTC
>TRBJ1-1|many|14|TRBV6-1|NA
CASSSGRVNTEAFF
TGTGCCAGCAGTTCCGGACGGGTGAACACTGAAGCTTTCTTT
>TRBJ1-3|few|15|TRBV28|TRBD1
CASSSWTGAGNTIYF
TGTGCCAGCAGTTCATGGACAGGGGCTGGAAACACCATATATTTT
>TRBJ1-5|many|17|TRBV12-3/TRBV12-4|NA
CASSPDELVDSNQPQHF
TGTGCCAGCAGTCCGGACGAGTTGGTAGATAGCAATCAGCCCCAGCATTTT
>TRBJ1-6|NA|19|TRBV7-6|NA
CASSSHPTEFSSYNSPLHF
TGTGCCAGCAGCTCCCACCCGACTGAGTTTAGCTCCTATAATTCACCCCTCCACTTT
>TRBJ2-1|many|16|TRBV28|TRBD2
CASSFSGGRVYNEQFF
TGTGCCAGCAGTTTTTCCGGCGGGAGGGTTTACAATGAGCAGTTCTTC